This T cell receptor (beta chain) was captured by sequencing in a study of identical twins. This clonotype was seen a handful of times. TCRdb passed the 5' RACE reads through MiXCR, listing each CDR3 protein once. The sample includes roughly 770,000 distinct CDR3 sequences, 15% to 20% of them seen just once. V was cut by 2 bases and J by 7 bases, with 12 bases left in between. The CDR3 extends over 13 amino acids. The germline V gene has CDR1 SGHKS and CDR2 YYEKEE (reference sequence). The sample was also linked to a second study, of T cells expressing NK-cell markers.

The genes are TRBV5-5 and TRBJ1-2; no reliable D call. The TCR comes from a woman in her late teens or twenties in good health. Sequencing was done on a sample of PBMCs. In DNA form, the CDR3 reads TGTGCCAGCAGCTTCGAAGAGGCGAGTGGCTACACCTTC. It codes for CASSFEEASGYTF.